The 5 T cell receptor beta chains listed next were all sequenced from one sample in a study of shared clonotypes between healthy human individuals. CD8 cells classed as naive were CD45RO-negative and positively selected for CCR7, excluding terminally differentiated effector memory CD45RA+ cells. The table came from immunoSEQ multiplex PCR; TCRdb's copy has only in-frame clones and leaves some out. Here the sample spans 2 million to 2.5 million clones, around 93% being singletons. Source material: naive CD8+ T cells from PBMCs. Receptor source: a man younger than 30 in good health. Some clones in this sample may be carry-over from other donors' samples.

The genes are TRBV27 and TRBJ2-2; 7 bases fit TRBD2. J gave up 7 bases and V 4 bases, and 12 bases lay outside the gene matches. The CDR3 spans 16 residues. The germline V gene has CDR1 MNHEY and CDR2 SMNVEV (reference sequence). The CDR3 here is CASSWLLSGTDGELFF. Here the CDR3 DNA reads TGTGCCAGCAGTTGGCTCCTGAGCGGGACGGACGGGGAGCTGTTTTTT.

The chain links TRBV9 to TRBJ2-5; D gene ambiguous. The CDR3 extends over 15 amino acids. The germline CDR1 and CDR2 sequences are SGDLS and YYNGEE. Trimming cost V 0 bases and J 5 bases, with 14 bases left between them. CDR3 amino acids: CASSVEGLRRETQYF. The CDR3 DNA sequence: TGTGCCAGCAGCGTAGAGGGTCTAAGGCGGGAGACCCAGTACTTC.

This chain joins TRBV6-5 and TRBJ2-4; TRBD2 aligns across 14 bases. After removal of 2 bases from V and 7 bases from J, the junction contained 4 bases not matched to a gene. Germline lookup yields CDR1 MNHEY and CDR2 SVGAGI. The CDR3 runs to 16 residues. In nucleotides, the CDR3 is TGTGCCAGCAGTTACACGAGACTAGCGGGGGGGAACATTCAGTACTTC. Its translation: CASSYTRLAGGNIQYF.

This chain uses TRBV18 with TRBJ2-7; D is unclear. From germline, CDR1 is KGHSH and CDR2 LQKENI. Trimming removed 3 bases at V and 3 bases at J, with 18 bases between. This CDR3 is built from 16 residues. The CDR3 reads CASSPQGRPSNYEQYF. In DNA, the CDR3 is TGTGCCAGCTCACCCCAAGGACGACCTTCTAACTACGAGCAGTACTTC.

This chain joins TRBV27 and TRBJ2-7; D is unresolved. The CDR3 totals 12 residues. Per the germline V gene, CDR1 is MNHEY and CDR2 is SMNVEV (reference sequence). Trimming cost V 6 bases and J 5 bases, with 11 bases left between them. The CDR3 here is CASRGAVDEQYF. CDR3 bases: TGTGCCAGCAGGGGTGCTGTGGACGAGCAGTACTTC.